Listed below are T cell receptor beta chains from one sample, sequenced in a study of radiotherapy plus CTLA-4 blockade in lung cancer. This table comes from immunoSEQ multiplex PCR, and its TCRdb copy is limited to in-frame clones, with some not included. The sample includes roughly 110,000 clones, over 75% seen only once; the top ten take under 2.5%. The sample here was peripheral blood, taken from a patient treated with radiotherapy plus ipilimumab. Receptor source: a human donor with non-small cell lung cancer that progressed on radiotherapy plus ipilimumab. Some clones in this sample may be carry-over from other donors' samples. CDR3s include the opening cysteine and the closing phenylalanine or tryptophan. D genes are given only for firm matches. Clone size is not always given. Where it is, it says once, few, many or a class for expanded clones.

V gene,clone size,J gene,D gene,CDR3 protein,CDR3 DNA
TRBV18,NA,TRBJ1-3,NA,CASSRAGDYSGNTIYF,TGTGCCAGCTCACGGGCAGGTGACTACTCTGGAAACACCATATATTTT
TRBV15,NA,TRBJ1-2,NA,CATRTKDNYGYTF,TGTGCCACCCGGACAAAGGACAACTATGGCTACACCTTC
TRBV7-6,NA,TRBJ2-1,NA,CASSRERSSYNEQFF,TGTGCCAGCAGCCGTGAACGCAGCTCCTACAATGAGCAGTTCTTC
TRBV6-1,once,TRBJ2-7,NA,CASIMAAVAYEQYF,TGTGCCAGCATCATGGCGGCTGTAGCCTACGAGCAGTACTTC
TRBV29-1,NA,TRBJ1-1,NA,CSGFALNTEAFF,TGCAGCGGCTTCGCATTGAACACTGAAGCTTTCTTT
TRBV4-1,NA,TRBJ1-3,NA,CASSQDLNYYSGNTIYF,TGCGCCAGCAGCCAAGATCTAAATTATTACTCTGGAAACACCATATATTTT
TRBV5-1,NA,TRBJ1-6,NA,CASSLFDRQNSPLHF,TGCGCCAGCAGCTTGTTTGACAGGCAGAATTCACCCCTCCACTTT
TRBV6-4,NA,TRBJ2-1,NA,CASSVNVYNEQFF,TGTGCCAGCAGTGTAAACGTTTACAATGAGCAGTTCTTC
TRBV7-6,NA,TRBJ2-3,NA,CASSLSDTQYF,TGTGCCAGCAGCCTTAGTGACACGCAGTATTTT
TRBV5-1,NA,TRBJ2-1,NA,CASRSGVGGHEQFF,TGCGCCAGCAGGTCTGGGGTTGGGGGGCATGAGCAGTTCTTC
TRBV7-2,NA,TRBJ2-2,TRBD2,CASSLGIVVAGGTGELFF,TGTGCCAGCAGCTTAGGGATCGTAGTAGCGGGGGGGACCGGGGAGCTGTTTTTT
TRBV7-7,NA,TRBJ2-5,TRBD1,CASSLGTDQETQYF,TGCGCTAGCAGCTTAGGGACAGACCAAGAGACCCAGTACTTC
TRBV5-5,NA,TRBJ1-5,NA,CASSSGPYSNQPQHF,TGTGCCAGCAGCTCGGGACCATATAGCAATCAGCCCCAGCATTTT
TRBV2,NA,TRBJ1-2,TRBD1,CASSQTDRGNGGYTF,TGTGCCAGCAGCCAGACCGACAGGGGAAATGGTGGCTACACCTTC
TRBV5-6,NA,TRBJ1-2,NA,CASSLGWSASRFGYTF,TGTGCCAGCAGCTTGGGCTGGTCCGCCTCGCGCTTTGGCTACACCTTC
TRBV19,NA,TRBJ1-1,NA,CASSIRGVNTEAFF,TGTGCCAGTAGTATACGGGGTGTGAACACTGAAGCTTTCTTT